These 21 T cell receptor beta chains were all obtained from the same sample, sequenced in a study of blood T cells in healthy people across ages. Combining a sample-barcoded 5' primer with a J-beta primer mix, a second PCR ran for roughly 6 to 12 cycles. Via MiXCR, TCRdb re-called the 5' RACE reads, giving one row per CDR3 protein. The sample has more than 550,000 distinct CDR3 sequences, about 20% seen once. Material: blood. These receptors were obtained from a man aged 65 to 79 in good health.

V usage is TRBV12-3 or TRBV12-4 and J usage is TRBJ2-5; 8 nucleotides line up with TRBD1. The CDR3 contains 17 residues. J gave up 4 bases and V 1 base, and 11 bases lay outside the gene matches. The CDR3 region has the DNA TGTGCCAGCAGTTTAGGTTCGGCAGGGGGCCGGAGAGAGACCCAGTACTTC. Protein product: CASSLGSAGGRRETQYF.

This clonotype was counted ten times or more. This chain uses TRBV6-5 with TRBJ1-3; D gene unclear. The germline V and J ends were trimmed by 0 bases and 6 bases, with 9 bases remaining between them. CDR1 is MNHEY, CDR2 SVGAGI, per germline. The CDR3 extends over 14 amino acids. The CDR3: CASSYSTISNTIYF. In DNA, the CDR3 is TGTGCCAGCAGTTACTCCACGATATCAAACACCATATATTTT.

V is TRBV29-1 and J is TRBJ1-1, with D perhaps matching TRBD1 (5 bases). The CDR3 has 14 residues. The V gene lost 6 bases and the J gene lost 2 bases, with 16 bases spanning the gap. Germline loops: CDR1 SQVTM, CDR2 ANQGSEA. CDR3 amino acids: CSVQPGGSNTEAFF. Written as DNA, the CDR3 is TGCAGCGTCCAACCGGGGGGATCCAACACTGAAGCTTTCTTT. The variable domain in full, completed from reference TRBV29-1 and TRBJ1-1, reads SAVISQKPSRDICQRGTSLTIQCQVDSQVTMMFWYRQQPGQSLTLIATANQGSEATYESGFVIDKFPISRPNLTFSTLTVSNMSPEDSSIYLCSVQPGGSNTEAFFGQGTRLTVV.

In this sample, this clonotype turned up a few times. V is TRBV14 and J is TRBJ1-6; D call uncertain. Deletions cut 0 bases from V and 6 bases from J, with 3 bases between. Germline V lookup: CDR1 SGHDN, CDR2 FVKESK. The CDR3 length is 13 residues. For the CDR3, the DNA is TGTGCCAGCAGCCAAGAGGTTAATTCACCCCTCCACTTT. Translated: CASSQEVNSPLHF.

This clonotype was seen a single time. The chain recombines TRBV20-1 with TRBJ2-5, with 7 bases identical to TRBD1. The CDR3 loop spans 15 amino acids. Germline V CDR1 and CDR2: DFQATT, SNEGSKA (reference sequence). With V trimmed by 0 bases and J by 10 bases, 14 bases remained unmatched. The DNA for the CDR3 is TGCAGTGCTAGAGAACTTGCACAGGGGAAGAGAGGCCAGTACTTC. It specifies CSARELAQGKRGQYF.

This clonotype was observed a handful of times. The chain recombines TRBV7-9 with TRBJ2-5; D is ambiguous. TRBJ2-7 explains the end of the DNA better; the J call may be wrong. Germline CDR1 SEHNR, CDR2 FQNEAQ (reference sequence). This CDR3 region has 11 residues. This CDR3 is CASSLGDEQYV. The CDR3, as DNA: TGTGCCAGCAGCTTAGGGGACGAGCAGTACGTC.

The table lists this clonotype with many counts. The chain joins TRBV6-5 to TRBJ2-7; 8 nucleotides agree with TRBD1. The CDR3 loop spans 15 amino acids. V trimming: 4 bases; J trimming: 2 bases; junction bases outside the gene matches: 7. Germline V gene sequence: CDR1 MNHEY, CDR2 SVGAGI. The CDR3 is CASSLTGTGAYEQYF. In DNA form, the CDR3 reads TGTGCCAGCAGTTTAACCGGGACAGGTGCCTACGAGCAGTACTTC.

In this sample, this clonotype turned up a few times. This sequence joins TRBV7-3 and TRBJ2-5; 7 bases align to TRBD2. The CDR3 extends over 14 amino acids. V shed 6 bases, J shed 7 bases, and the junction held 11 bases outside the gene matches. Germline-derived CDR1 and CDR2 are SGHTA and FQGTGA. This CDR3 reads CASSDDSGFGTQYF. For the CDR3, the DNA is TGTGCCAGCAGTGACGATAGCGGGTTCGGGACCCAGTACTTC.

Regarding this clonotype: A much bigger clone sits one base away, suggesting this may be a read error. The chain uses TRBV20-1 and TRBJ2-3, with TRBD2 identical over 9 bases. The germline CDR1 and CDR2 sequences are DFQATT and SNEGSKA (reference sequence). The CDR3 is made up of 14 amino acids. CDR3 in amino acids: CSANPAGGTDTQDF. The CDR3 region has the DNA TGCAGTGCTAATCCGGCGGGGGGGACAGATACGCAGGATTTT.

There are a few counts of this clonotype. The chain recombines TRBV6-2 or TRBV6-3 with TRBJ2-3; D is undetermined. Trimming left V 0 bases short and J 6 bases short, with 13 bases between. The CDR3 extends over 15 amino acids. CDR1 is MNHEY and CDR2 is SVGEGT in the germline V gene. For the CDR3, the DNA is TGTGCCAGCAGTTACTCGGGGTTCCCCCCGGATACGCAGTATTTT. Translation: CASSYSGFPPDTQYF.

As to this clonotype: As the CDR3 is not closed by the conserved phenylalanine or tryptophan, this likely results from a read error. V gene TRBV6-6 combines with J gene TRBJ1-2, with 9 bases aligning to TRBD1. Germline lookup yields CDR1 MNHNY and CDR2 SVGAGI (reference sequence). J lost 2 bases, V lost 2 bases, and 3 bases had no gene match. The CDR3 runs to 15 residues. The CDR3 sequence is CASSYRTGENYGYTV. CDR3 coding DNA: TGTGCCAGCAGTTACCGGACAGGGGAGAACTATGGCTACACCGTC.

This clonotype was picked up a small number of times. The V and J genes are TRBV9 and TRBJ1-1; TRBD1 agrees at 10 bases. The length of the CDR3 is 14 residues. V lost 3 bases and J lost 3; bases outside the gene matches: 2. The germline gives CDR1 SGDLS, CDR2 YYNGEE. The CDR3 here is CASSETGGHTEAFF. DNA for the CDR3: TGTGCCAGCAGCGAGACAGGGGGCCACACTGAAGCTTTCTTT.

As concerns this clonotype: At one end the junction does not follow the germline gene, possibly because of a read error. The chain couples TRBV5-1 to TRBJ1-1, with TRBD1 as a possible D gene (5 bases). Germline V gene data show CDR1 as SGHRS and CDR2 as YFSETQ. This CDR3 comprises 14 residues. The CDR3 loop is CPSSLGDRNTEAFF. The CDR3 nucleotides are TGCCCCAGCAGCTTGGGCGACAGGAACACTGAAGCTTTCTTT.

The chain recombines TRBV20-1 with TRBJ2-5; D may be TRBD2 (6 bases). The J call is doubtful: the DNA matches TRBJ2-7 better. The germline V gene encodes CDR1 DFQATT and CDR2 SNEGSKA (reference sequence). The CDR3 is made up of 11 amino acids. CDR3 nucleotide sequence: TGCAGTGCCGTAGGAGGGTACGAGCAGTACTTC. It translates to CSAVGGYEQYF.

This clonotype was recorded many times. The V call is TRBV4-1, the J call TRBJ1-4, with 7 positions matching TRBD1. V shed 0 bases, J shed 8 bases, and the junction held 12 bases outside the gene matches. Germline CDR1 MGHRA, CDR2 YSYEKL. The CDR3 runs to 17 residues. This CDR3 is CASSQDPPTGRNEKLFF. Written as DNA, the CDR3 is TGCGCCAGCAGCCAAGATCCCCCGACAGGGCGAAACGAAAAACTGTTTTTT.

This sequence joins TRBV20-1 and TRBJ2-5; 10 positions match TRBD2. This CDR3 region has 20 residues. Germline V gives CDR1 DFQATT, CDR2 SNEGSKA (reference sequence). The J segment lost 4 bases and the V segment lost 0 bases, leaving 20 bases of the junction unmatched. DNA for the CDR3: TGCAGTGCTAGAGATCATTTTGTACAGGGGGTAGCGGGAGGTGGAGAGACCCAGTACTTC. Its protein is CSARDHFVQGVAGGGETQYF.

The chain couples TRBV9 to TRBJ1-3; no clear D. CDR1 and CDR2 (germline): SGDLS, YYNGEE. Trimming took off 3 bases at V and 7 bases at J, with 5 bases between the two ends. The CDR3 has 11 amino acids. The CDR3 nucleotides read TGTGCCAGCAGCGGGGAGAACACCATATATTTT. It specifies CASSGENTIYF.

V usage is TRBV12-3 or TRBV12-4 and J usage is TRBJ2-3; D may be TRBD1 (5 bases). The CDR3 totals 15 residues. With 8 bases removed from V and 4 bases from J, the gap between germline ends came to 19 bases. In nucleotides, the CDR3 is TGTGCCAGCCGAACAGGCAGATTAATCTCAGATACGCAGTATTTT. This encodes CASRTGRLISDTQYF.

The chain is built from TRBV7-2 and TRBJ2-7, with D unclear. CDR3 length equals 13 residues. Germline lookup yields CDR1 SGHTA and CDR2 FQGNSA. V was clipped by 1 base and J by 4 bases, with 8 bases between them. The chain's CDR3 is CASSLDPGYEQYV. In DNA form, the CDR3 reads TGTGCCAGCAGCTTAGATCCGGGTTACGAGCAGTACGTC.

The genes are TRBV5-1 and TRBJ1-4; 9 nucleotides agree with TRBD1. Trimming at V came to 4 bases and at J to 0 bases, leaving 4 bases not matched to a gene. Germline lookup yields CDR1 SGHRS and CDR2 YFSETQ. The CDR3 is made up of 16 amino acids. In nucleotides, the CDR3 is TGCGCCAGCAGCGGAGGACAGGGGACAACTAATGAAAAACTGTTTTTT. Encoded protein: CASSGGQGTTNEKLFF. Based on the CDR3 plus reference TRBV5-1 and TRBJ1-4, the full variable domain is KAGVTQTPRYLIKTRGQQVTLSCSPISGHRSVSWYQQTPGQGLQFLFEYFSETQRNKGNFPGRFSGRQFSNSRSEMNVSTLELGDSALYLCASSGGQGTTNEKLFFGSGTQLSVL.

In its sample, this clonotype was seen a few times. The CDR3 bases are TGTGCCAGCTCAGTCCGGGACAGGGCAACCTACGAGCAGTACTTC. Translated, it gives CASSVRDRATYEQYF. The rearrangement links TRBV18 to TRBJ2-7; 9 bases agree with TRBD1. CDR1 and CDR2 from the germline V gene are KGHSH and LQKENI. V trimming: 5 bases; J trimming: 2 bases; junction bases outside the gene matches: 7. The CDR3 has 15 amino acids.